This T cell receptor beta chain was retrieved from a study of T cells in women clearing cervical HPV infection. Note on this clone: The read finishes 3 residues shy of the CDR3 end, and the germline J gene is used to complete it.

The protocol was immunoSEQ multiplex PCR, while the TCRdb copy is restricted to in-frame clones and leaves out a portion. The clone table shows over 30,000 clones, with the ten largest holding about 3.9%. CDR1 and CDR2 from the germline V gene are DFQATT and SNEGSKA (reference sequence). V dropped 4 bases and J dropped 0; count of bases not matched to a gene: 4. The CDR3 runs 14 residues. The sample was blood buffy coat. The source is a woman aged 18 to 75 with a cervical HPV16 infection that either progressed to CIN3+ or cleared (not recorded which). The genes are TRBV20-1 and TRBJ2-3, with 7 bases aligning to TRBD1. CDR3 protein: CSAIRTGSTDTQYF. The sequenced part of the CDR3 DNA is TGCAGTGCTATCCGGACAGGTAGCACAGATACG.